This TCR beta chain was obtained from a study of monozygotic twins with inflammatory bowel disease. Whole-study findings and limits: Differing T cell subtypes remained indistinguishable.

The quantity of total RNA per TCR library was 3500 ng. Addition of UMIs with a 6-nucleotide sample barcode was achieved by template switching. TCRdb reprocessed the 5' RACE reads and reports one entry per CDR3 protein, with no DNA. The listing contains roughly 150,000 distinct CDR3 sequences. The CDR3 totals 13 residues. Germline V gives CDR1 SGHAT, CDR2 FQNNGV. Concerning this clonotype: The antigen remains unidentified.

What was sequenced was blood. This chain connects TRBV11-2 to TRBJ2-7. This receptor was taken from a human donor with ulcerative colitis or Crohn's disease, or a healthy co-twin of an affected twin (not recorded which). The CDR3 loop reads CASSLEWGYEQYF.